This TCR beta chain originates from a study of immune evolution from preneoplasia to lung adenocarcinoma. Whole-study results and caveats: Normal lung had the highest top T cell clone frequencies.

Assay: immunoSEQ multiplex PCR; the TCRdb copy retains only in-frame clones and omits some. The table includes about 3,700 clones, around 82% detected once. This clone was detected only a few times. Antigen: not known. The CDR3 extends over 15 amino acids. Trimming removed 0 bases from V and 5 bases from J, with 14 bases in between. The germline CDR1 and CDR2 sequences are SGHRS and YFSETQ. The clonotype was recovered from a person between 65 and 79 years old with lung adenocarcinoma. The chain employs TRBV5-1 and TRBJ1-1; D perhaps matches TRBD1 (6 bases). The sequenced material came from FFPE lung adenocarcinoma in situ tissue. In nucleotides, the CDR3 is TGCGCCAGCAGCTTGGGAGGGGGTTTTGAGACTGAAGCTTTCTTT. As protein: CASSLGGGFETEAFF.